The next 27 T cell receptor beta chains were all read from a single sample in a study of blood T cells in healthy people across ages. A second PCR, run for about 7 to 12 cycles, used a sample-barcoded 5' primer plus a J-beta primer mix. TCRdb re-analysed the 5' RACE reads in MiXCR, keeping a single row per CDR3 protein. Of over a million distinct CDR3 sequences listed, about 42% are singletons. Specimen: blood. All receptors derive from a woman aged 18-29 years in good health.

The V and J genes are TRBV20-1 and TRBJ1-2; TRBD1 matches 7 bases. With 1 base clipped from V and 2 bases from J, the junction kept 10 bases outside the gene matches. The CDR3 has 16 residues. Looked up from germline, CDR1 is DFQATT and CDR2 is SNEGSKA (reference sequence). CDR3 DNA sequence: TGCAGTGCTAGAGCGGAATACAGGGGATCGAACTATGGCTACACCTTC. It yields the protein CSARAEYRGSNYGYTF.

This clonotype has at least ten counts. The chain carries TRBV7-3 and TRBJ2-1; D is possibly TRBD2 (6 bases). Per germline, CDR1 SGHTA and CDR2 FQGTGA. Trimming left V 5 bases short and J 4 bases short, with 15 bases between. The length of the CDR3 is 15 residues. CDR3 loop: CASSLLASVYNEQFF. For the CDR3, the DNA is TGTGCCAGCAGCCTCCTGGCTAGCGTATACAATGAGCAGTTCTTC.

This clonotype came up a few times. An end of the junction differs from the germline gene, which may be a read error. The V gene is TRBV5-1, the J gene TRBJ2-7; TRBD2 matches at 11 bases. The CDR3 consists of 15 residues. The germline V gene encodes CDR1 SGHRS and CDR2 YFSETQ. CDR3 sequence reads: CASSWGLADAYEQYF. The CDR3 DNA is TGCGCCAGTAGCTGGGGACTAGCGGACGCCTACGAGCAGTACTTC.

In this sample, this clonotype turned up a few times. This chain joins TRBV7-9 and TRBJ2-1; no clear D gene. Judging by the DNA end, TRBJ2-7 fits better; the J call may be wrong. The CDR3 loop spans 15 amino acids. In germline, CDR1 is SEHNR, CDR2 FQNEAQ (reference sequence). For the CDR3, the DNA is TGTGCCAGCAGCTCGCTACTGAGCTCCTACAATGAGCAGTACTTC. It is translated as CASSSLLSSYNEQYF.

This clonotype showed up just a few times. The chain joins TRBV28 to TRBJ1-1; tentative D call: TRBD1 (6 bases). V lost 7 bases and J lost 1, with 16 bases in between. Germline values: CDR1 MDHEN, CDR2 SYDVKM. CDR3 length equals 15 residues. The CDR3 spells CASTRGGGRNTEAFF. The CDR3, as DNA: TGTGCCAGCACCCGCGGGGGCGGTAGGAACACTGAAGCTTTCTTT.

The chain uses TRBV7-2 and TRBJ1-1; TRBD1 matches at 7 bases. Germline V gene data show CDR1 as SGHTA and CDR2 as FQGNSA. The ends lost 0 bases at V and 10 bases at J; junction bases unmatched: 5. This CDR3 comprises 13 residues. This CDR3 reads CASSLAQGSSAFF. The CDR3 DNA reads TGTGCCAGCAGCTTAGCACAGGGGAGTTCAGCTTTCTTT.

The CDR3 here is CASSLGVNYEQYF. CDR3 nucleotides: TGTGCCAGCAGTTTAGGTGTAAACTACGAGCAGTACTTC. The chain is built from TRBV28 and TRBJ2-7; D call uncertain. The length of the CDR3 is 13 residues. Per germline, CDR1 MDHEN and CDR2 SYDVKM. Trimming stripped 2 bases from V and 3 bases from J, with 8 bases between. Using reference TRBV28 and TRBJ2-7 for the parts outside the CDR3, the full variable domain is DVKVTQSSRYLVKRTGEKVFLECVQDMDHENMFWYRQDPGLGLRLIYFSYDVKMKEKGDIPEGYSVSREKKERFSLILESASTNQTSMYLCASSLGVNYEQYFGPGTRLTVT.

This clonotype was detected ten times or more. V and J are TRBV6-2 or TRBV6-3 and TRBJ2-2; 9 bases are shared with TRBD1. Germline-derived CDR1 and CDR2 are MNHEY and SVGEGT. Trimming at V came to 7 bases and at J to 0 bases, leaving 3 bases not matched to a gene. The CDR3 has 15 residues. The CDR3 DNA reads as TGTGCCAGCAAAACAGGGGGCGCGAACACCGGGGAGCTGTTTTTT. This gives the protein CASKTGGANTGELFF.

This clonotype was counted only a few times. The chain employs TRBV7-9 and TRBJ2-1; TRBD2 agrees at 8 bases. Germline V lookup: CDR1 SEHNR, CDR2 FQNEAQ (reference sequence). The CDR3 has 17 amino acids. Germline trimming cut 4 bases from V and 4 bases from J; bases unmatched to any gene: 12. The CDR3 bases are TGTGCCAGCAGCTCCGCTTACGCGGGAGGCCCTTACAATGAGCAGTTCTTC. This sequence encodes CASSSAYAGGPYNEQFF.

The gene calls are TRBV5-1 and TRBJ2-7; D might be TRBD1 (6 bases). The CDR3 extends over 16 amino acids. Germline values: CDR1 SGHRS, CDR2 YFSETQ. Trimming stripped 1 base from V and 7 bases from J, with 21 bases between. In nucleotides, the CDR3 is TGCGCCAGCAGCTTGTTTTCCGGACAGCGCATCACTGAGCAGTACTTC. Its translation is CASSLFSGQRITEQYF.

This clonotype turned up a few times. The CDR3 coding sequence is TGTGCCAGCAGTTCAACCGAGGGACTAGCGGCAATAGCCAAAAACATTCAGTACTTC. Encoded protein: CASSSTEGLAAIAKNIQYF. The rearrangement joins TRBV6-2 or TRBV6-3 to TRBJ2-4, with TRBD2 matching 11 bases. Trimming removed 4 bases from V and 0 bases from J; junction bases left unmatched: 11. The germline V gene encodes CDR1 MNHEY and CDR2 SVGEGT. The CDR3 has 19 residues.

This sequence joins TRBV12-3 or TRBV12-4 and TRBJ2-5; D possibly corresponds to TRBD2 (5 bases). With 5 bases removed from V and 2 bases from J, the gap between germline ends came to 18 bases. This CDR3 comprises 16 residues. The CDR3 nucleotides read TGTGCCAGCAGTGGAGCCTGGGCGGAGCGGCAAGAGACCCAGTACTTC. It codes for CASSGAWAERQETQYF.

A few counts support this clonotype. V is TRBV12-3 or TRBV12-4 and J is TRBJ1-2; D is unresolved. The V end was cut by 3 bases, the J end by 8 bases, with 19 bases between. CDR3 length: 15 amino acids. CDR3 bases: TGTGCCAGCAGTTTGAATGTGGGGAACTCAGAAGGCTACACCTTC. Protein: CASSLNVGNSEGYTF.

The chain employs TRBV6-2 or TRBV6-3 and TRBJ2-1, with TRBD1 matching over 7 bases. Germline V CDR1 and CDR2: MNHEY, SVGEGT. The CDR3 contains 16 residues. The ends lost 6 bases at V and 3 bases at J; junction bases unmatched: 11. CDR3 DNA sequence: TGTGCCAGCAGATCACTTTTCCAGGGGGACTACAATGAGCAGTTCTTC. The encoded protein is CASRSLFQGDYNEQFF.

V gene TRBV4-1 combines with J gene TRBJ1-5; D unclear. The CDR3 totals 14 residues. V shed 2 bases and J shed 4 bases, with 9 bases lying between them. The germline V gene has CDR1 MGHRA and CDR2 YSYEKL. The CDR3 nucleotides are TGCGCCAGCAGCCAATATTTCGGGAATCAGCCCCAGCATTTT. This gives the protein CASSQYFGNQPQHF.

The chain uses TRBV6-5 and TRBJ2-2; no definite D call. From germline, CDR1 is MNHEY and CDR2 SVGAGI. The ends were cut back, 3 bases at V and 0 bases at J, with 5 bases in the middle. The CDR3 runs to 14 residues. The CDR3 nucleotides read TGTGCCAGCAGTTATACACCGAACACCGGGGAGCTGTTTTTT. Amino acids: CASSYTPNTGELFF.

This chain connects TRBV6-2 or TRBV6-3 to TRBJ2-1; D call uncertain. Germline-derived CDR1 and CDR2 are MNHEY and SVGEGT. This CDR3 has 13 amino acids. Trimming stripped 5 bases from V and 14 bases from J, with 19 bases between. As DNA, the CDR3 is TGTGCCAGCAGTCCGCCGGGTCTCAAAAAGGAGTTCTTC. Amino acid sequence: CASSPPGLKKEFF.

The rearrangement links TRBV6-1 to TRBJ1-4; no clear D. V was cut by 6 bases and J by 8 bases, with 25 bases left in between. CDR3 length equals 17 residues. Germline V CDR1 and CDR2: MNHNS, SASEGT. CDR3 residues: CASSLRGIQVAEEKLFF. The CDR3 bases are TGTGCCAGCAGCCTACGGGGAATACAAGTCGCCGAAGAAAAACTGTTTTTT.

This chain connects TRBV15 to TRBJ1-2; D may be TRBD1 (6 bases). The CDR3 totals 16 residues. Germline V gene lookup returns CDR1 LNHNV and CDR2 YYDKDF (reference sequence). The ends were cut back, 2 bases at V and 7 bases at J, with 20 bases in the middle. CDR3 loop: CATSRTDRLAVGGYTF. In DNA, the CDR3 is TGTGCCACCAGCAGAACCGACAGGTTGGCTGTGGGTGGCTACACCTTC.

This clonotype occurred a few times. The CDR3 here is CSVQGWEGYTF. In DNA, the CDR3 is TGCAGCGTGCAGGGTTGGGAGGGCTACACCTTC. The chain recombines TRBV29-1 with TRBJ1-2; weak D call: TRBD1 (5 bases). This CDR3 has 11 residues. The V end lost 6 bases, the J end lost 8 bases, and 13 bases lay between the germline ends. In germline, CDR1 is SQVTM, CDR2 ANQGSEA.

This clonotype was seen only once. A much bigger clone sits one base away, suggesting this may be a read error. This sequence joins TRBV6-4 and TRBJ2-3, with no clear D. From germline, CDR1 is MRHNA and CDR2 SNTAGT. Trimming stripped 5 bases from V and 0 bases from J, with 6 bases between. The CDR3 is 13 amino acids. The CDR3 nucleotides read TGTGCCAGCAGTAGCGAGAGCACAGATACGCAGTATTTT. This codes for CASSSESTDTQYF.

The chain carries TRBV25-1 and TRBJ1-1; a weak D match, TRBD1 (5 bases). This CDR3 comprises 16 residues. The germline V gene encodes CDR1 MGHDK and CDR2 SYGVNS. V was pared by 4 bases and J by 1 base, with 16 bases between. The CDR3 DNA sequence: TGTGCCAGCAGTGCGATATCCGGGGCTAAGAACACTGAAGCTTTCTTT. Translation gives CASSAISGAKNTEAFF.

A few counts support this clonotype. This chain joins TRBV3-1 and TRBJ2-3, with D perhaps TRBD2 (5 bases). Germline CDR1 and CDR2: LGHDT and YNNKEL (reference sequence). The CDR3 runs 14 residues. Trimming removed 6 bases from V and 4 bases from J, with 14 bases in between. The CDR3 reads CASSFWESADTQYF. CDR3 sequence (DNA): TGTGCCAGCAGTTTTTGGGAGTCGGCAGATACGCAGTATTTT.

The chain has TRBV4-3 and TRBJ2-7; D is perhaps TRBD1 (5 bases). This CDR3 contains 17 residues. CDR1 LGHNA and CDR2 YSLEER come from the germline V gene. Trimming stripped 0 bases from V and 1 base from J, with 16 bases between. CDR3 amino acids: CASSQEAGAHPSYEQYF. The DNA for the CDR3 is TGCGCCAGCAGCCAAGAAGCTGGGGCCCACCCTTCCTACGAGCAGTACTTC.

The CDR3 reads CSASPTHRTFGEKLFF. The CDR3 region has the DNA TGCAGTGCTAGCCCCACCCACCGAACTTTTGGCGAAAAACTGTTTTTT. The chain joins TRBV20-1 to TRBJ1-4; the D is unclear. The V end lost 3 bases, the J end lost 8 bases, and 22 bases lay between the germline ends. The CDR3 contains 16 residues. From germline, CDR1 is DFQATT and CDR2 SNEGSKA (reference sequence).

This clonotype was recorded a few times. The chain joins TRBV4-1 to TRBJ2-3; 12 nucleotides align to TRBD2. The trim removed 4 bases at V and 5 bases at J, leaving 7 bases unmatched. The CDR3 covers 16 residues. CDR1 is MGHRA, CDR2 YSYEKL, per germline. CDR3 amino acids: CASSPGLAGARDTQYF. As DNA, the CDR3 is TGCGCCAGCAGCCCGGGACTAGCGGGCGCCAGAGATACGCAGTATTTT.

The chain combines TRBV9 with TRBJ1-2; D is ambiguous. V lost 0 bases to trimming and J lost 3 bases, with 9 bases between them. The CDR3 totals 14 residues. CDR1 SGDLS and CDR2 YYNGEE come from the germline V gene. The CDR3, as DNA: TGTGCCAGCAGCGTAGAGCCGACGGACTATGGCTACACCTTC. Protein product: CASSVEPTDYGYTF.